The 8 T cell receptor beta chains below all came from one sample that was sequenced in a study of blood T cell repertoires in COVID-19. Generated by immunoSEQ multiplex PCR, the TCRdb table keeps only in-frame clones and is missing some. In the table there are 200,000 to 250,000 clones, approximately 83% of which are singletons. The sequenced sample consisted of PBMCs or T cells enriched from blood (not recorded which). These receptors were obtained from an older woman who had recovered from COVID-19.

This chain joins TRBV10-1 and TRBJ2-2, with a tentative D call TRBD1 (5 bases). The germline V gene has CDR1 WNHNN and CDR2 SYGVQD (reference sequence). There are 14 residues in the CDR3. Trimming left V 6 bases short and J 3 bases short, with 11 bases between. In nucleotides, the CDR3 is TGCGCCAGCAGGGACACGAAATACACCGGGGAGCTGTTTTTT. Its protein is CASRDTKYTGELFF.

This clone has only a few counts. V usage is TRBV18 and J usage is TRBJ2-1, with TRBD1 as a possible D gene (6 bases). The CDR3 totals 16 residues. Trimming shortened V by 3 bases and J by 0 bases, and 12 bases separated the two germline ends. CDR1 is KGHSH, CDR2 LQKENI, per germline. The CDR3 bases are TGTGCCAGCTCACCCGTTGGGACAAACTCCTACAATGAGCAGTTCTTC. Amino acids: CASSPVGTNSYNEQFF.

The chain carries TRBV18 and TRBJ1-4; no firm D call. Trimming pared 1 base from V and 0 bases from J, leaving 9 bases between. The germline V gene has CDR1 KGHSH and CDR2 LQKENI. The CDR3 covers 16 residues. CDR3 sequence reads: CASSPLAEATNEKLFF. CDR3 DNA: TGTGCCAGCTCACCACTGGCGGAAGCAACTAATGAAAAACTGTTTTTT.

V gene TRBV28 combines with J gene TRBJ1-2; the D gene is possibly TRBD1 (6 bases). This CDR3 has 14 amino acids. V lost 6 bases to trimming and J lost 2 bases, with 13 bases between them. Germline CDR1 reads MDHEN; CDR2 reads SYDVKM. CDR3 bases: TGTGCCAGCAGGGGGGGGGCGGACAACTATGGCTACACCTTC. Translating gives CASRGGADNYGYTF.

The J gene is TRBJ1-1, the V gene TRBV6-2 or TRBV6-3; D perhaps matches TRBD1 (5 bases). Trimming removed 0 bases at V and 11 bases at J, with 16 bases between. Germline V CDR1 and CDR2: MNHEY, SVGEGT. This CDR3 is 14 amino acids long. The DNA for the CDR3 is TGTGCCAGCAGTTACTCGACGACAGCAGTGGTGGCTTTCTTT. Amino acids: CASSYSTTAVVAFF.

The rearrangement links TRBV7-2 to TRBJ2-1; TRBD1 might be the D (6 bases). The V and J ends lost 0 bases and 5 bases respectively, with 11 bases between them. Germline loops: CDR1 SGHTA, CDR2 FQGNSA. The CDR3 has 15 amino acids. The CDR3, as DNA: TGTGCCAGCAGCTTAGCGGGGGCAAACAACAATGAGCAGTTCTTC. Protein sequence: CASSLAGANNNEQFF.

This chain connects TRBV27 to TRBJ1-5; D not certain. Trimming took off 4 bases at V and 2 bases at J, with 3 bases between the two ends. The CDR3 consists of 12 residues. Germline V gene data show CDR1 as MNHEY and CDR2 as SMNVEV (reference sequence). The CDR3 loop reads CASSSGNQPQHF. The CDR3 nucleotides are TGTGCCAGCAGTTCGGGCAATCAGCCCCAGCATTTT.

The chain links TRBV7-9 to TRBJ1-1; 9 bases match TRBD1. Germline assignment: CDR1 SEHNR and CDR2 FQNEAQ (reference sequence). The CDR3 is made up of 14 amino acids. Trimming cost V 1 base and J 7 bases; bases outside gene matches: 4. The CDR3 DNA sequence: TGTGCCAGCAGCTTAGGACAGGGGGGAAATGAAGCTTTCTTT. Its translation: CASSLGQGGNEAFF.